This TCR beta chain was observed in a study of blood T cell repertoires in COVID-19. This table comes from immunoSEQ multiplex PCR, and its TCRdb copy is limited to in-frame clones, with some not included. The sample includes roughly 250,000 clones, 85% to 90% of them seen just once. With 4 bases clipped from V and 10 bases from J, the junction kept 6 bases outside the gene matches. This CDR3 comprises 14 residues. Germline V lookup: CDR1 SGHRS, CDR2 YFSETQ. The receptor was derived from a woman aged 40 to 50 with acute or convalescent COVID-19. The chain couples TRBV5-1 to TRBJ1-6; 9 nucleotides align to TRBD1. The sample was peripheral blood. The CDR3 DNA reads as TGCGCCAGCAGCCCACAGGGGGCTAGATCACCCCTCCACTTT. Translation: CASSPQGARSPLHF. The whole variable domain, remainder taken from reference TRBV5-1 and TRBJ1-6, is KAGVTQTPRYLIKTRGQQVTLSCSPISGHRSVSWYQQTPGQGLQFLFEYFSETQRNKGNFPGRFSGRQFSNSRSEMNVSTLELGDSALYLCASSPQGARSPLHFGNGTRLTVT.